Listed below are T cell receptor beta chains from one sample, sequenced in a study of T cell repertoires in cytomegalovirus infection. One entry per CDR3 protein results from TCRdb running MiXCR on the reads. This sample has 230,000 or so distinct CDR3 sequences, with over 15% found just once. Sequenced: CD8+ T cells from PBMCs. These receptors all stem from a human donor in good health (CMV status not recorded). Some clones in this sample may be carry-over from other donors' samples. Each CDR3 is given with its conserved first and last residue. D genes are given only for firm matches. The size of a clone is reported for some rows only, either as once, few or many, or as a class for expanded clones.

v_gene	d_gene	abundance	j_gene	CDR3aa	CDR3nt
TRBV14	NA	NA	TRBJ2-7	CASSHFSGYEQYF	TGTGCCAGCAGCCATTTTTCGGGCTACGAGCAGTACTTC
TRBV24-1	NA	NA	TRBJ2-2	CATRDDLNTGELFF	TGTGCCACCAGGGACGACTTGAACACCGGGGAGCTGTTTTTT
TRBV5-6	TRBD1	NA	TRBJ1-3	CASTIAGTVTGNTIYF	TGTGCCAGCACCATAGCCGGGACAGTCACTGGAAACACCATATATTTT
TRBV19	NA	NA	TRBJ1-1	CASSIIGTEAFF	TGTGCCAGTAGTATCATCGGCACTGAAGCTTTCTTT
TRBV2	NA	few	TRBJ2-1	CASKGNEQFF	TGTGCCAGCAAGGGTAATGAGCAGTTCTTC
TRBV19	NA	NA	TRBJ1-1	CASSIVQPSSRTEAFF	TGTGCCAGTAGTATAGTCCAACCTAGCAGTAGGACTGAAGCTTTCTTT
TRBV14	TRBD2	NA	TRBJ2-1	CASSQESKAGTTVGNEQFF	TGTGCCAGCAGCCAAGAGAGTAAAGCCGGGACTACCGTTGGGAATGAGCAGTTCTTC
TRBV11-2	NA	many	TRBJ2-1	CASSPTGRNEQFF	TGTGCCAGCAGCCCGACAGGGAGGAATGAGCAGTTCTTC
TRBV12-3/TRBV12-4	NA	few	TRBJ1-1	CASTPGVLNTEAFF	TGTGCCAGCACCCCCGGGGTGCTGAACACTGAAGCTTTCTTT
TRBV10-3	TRBD1	once	TRBJ2-2	CAVSEGQGHTGELFF	TGTGCCGTCAGTGAGGGACAGGGTCACACCGGGGAGCTGTTTTTT
TRBV19	TRBD1	many	TRBJ1-5	CASSIPLGQGNQPQHF	TGTGCCAGTAGTATACCCCTCGGACAGGGGAATCAGCCCCAGCATTTT
TRBV29-1	NA	few	TRBJ2-7	CSAGRWRASSYEQYF	TGCAGCGCTGGTCGGTGGCGGGCGAGCTCCTACGAGCAGTACTTC
TRBV5-5	NA	NA	TRBJ2-1	CASSLDGGHNEQFF	TGTGCCAGCAGCTTGGACGGGGGTCACAATGAGCAGTTCTTC
TRBV23-1	TRBD2	NA	TRBJ2-2	CASRPGRDSLTSGGNTGELFF	TGCGCCAGCAGACCAGGCCGGGACAGCTTGACTAGCGGGGGGAACACCGGGGAGCTGTTTTTT
TRBV6-2/TRBV6-3	NA	many	TRBJ2-1	CASSYSRPGTYNEQFF	TGTGCCAGCAGTTACTCGAGGCCGGGGACCTACAATGAGCAGTTCTTC
TRBV7-2	NA	many	TRBJ2-3	CASSLGRGGATDTQYF	TGTGCCAGCAGCTTAGGTCGAGGGGGGGCTACAGATACGCAGTATTTT
TRBV7-2	NA	many	TRBJ2-7	CASSLPYREYEQYF	TGTGCCAGCAGCCTACCCTACAGGGAGTACGAGCAGTACTTC
TRBV20-1	NA	NA	TRBJ1-1	CSARDQRLYTEAFF	TGCAGTGCTAGAGATCAGAGACTCTACACTGAAGCTTTCTTT
TRBV6-2/TRBV6-3	TRBD1	once	TRBJ2-7	CAGSWTGGTGEQYF	TGTGCCGGCAGTTGGACAGGGGGAACTGGCGAGCAGTACTTC
TRBV20-1	NA	NA	TRBJ2-3	CSARDTRGRDTQYF	TGCAGTGCTAGAGATACGAGGGGAAGAGATACGCAGTATTTT
TRBV7-9	NA	NA	TRBJ1-2	CASSSSGTVDYGYTF	TGTGCCAGCAGCTCATCGGGGACGGTGGACTATGGCTACACCTTC
TRBV7-9	NA	few	TRBJ1-1	CATSNGVNTEAFF	TGTGCCACCTCGAATGGCGTGAACACTGAAGCTTTCTTT
TRBV28	TRBD1	few	TRBJ2-2	CASRGQGIGELFF	TGTGCCAGCAGGGGACAGGGCATCGGGGAGCTGTTTTTT
TRBV29-1	TRBD1	NA	TRBJ2-7	CSARDRAHYEQYF	TGCAGCGCCCGGGACAGGGCCCACTACGAGCAGTACTTC
TRBV6-2/TRBV6-3	NA	many	TRBJ1-2	CASIPKSGAADYGYTF	TGTGCCAGCATCCCTAAAAGTGGGGCGGCGGACTATGGCTACACCTTC
TRBV6-2/TRBV6-3	NA	NA	TRBJ1-2	CASSYSWGLDGYNF	TGTGCCAGCAGTTACTCATGGGGGTTGGATGGCTACAACTTC
TRBV6-2/TRBV6-3	NA	many	TRBJ2-2	CASSYDGGARTGELFF	TGTGCCAGCAGTTACGATGGGGGGGCCCGCACCGGGGAGCTGTTTTTT
TRBV13	NA	few	TRBJ2-1	CASSEGPAGNEQFF	TGTGCCAGCAGCGAGGGACCCGCCGGTAATGAGCAGTTCTTC
TRBV7-2	TRBD1	few	TRBJ2-5	CASSFGGQVLETQYF	TGTGCCAGCAGCTTCGGCGGACAGGTGCTTGAGACCCAGTACTTC
TRBV6-8	NA	NA	TRBJ1-3	CASSYFRGDTIYF	TGTGCCAGCAGTTACTTCCGCGGGGACACCATATATTTT
TRBV29-1	NA	few	TRBJ2-3	CSVVAGSTDTQYF	TGCAGCGTTGTGGCAGGGAGCACAGATACGCAGTATTTT
TRBV7-9	NA	many	TRBJ1-5	CASSLFAPGGNQPQHF	TGTGCCAGCAGCTTATTCGCCCCCGGCGGGAATCAGCCCCAGCATTTT
TRBV28	NA	NA	TRBJ2-1	CASSPQDPRIDEQFF	TGTGCCAGCAGTCCCCAGGACCCCCGGATTGATGAGCAGTTCTTC
TRBV28	TRBD1	NA	TRBJ2-7	CAYSLPWGIDRALPYEQYF	TGTGCCTACAGTCTCCCCTGGGGCATCGACAGGGCTCTACCCTACGAGCAGTACTTC
TRBV4-2	NA	NA	TRBJ2-7	CASSQDRLGEQYF	TGTGCCAGCAGCCAAGATCGGCTGGGCGAGCAGTACTTC
TRBV6-2/TRBV6-3	NA	few	TRBJ2-1	CASSPDDARLYEQFF	TGTGCCAGCAGCCCTGACGACGCAAGGCTCTATGAGCAGTTCTTC
TRBV10-3	TRBD2	NA	TRBJ2-1	CAIRTSGGYNEQFF	TGTGCCATCAGGACTAGCGGGGGTTACAATGAGCAGTTCTTC
TRBV27	NA	few	TRBJ1-1	CASSSRWKDAEAFF	TGTGCCAGCAGTTCCAGGTGGAAGGACGCCGAAGCTTTCTTT
TRBV2	NA	many	TRBJ2-7	CASSEGIDEQYF	TGTGCCAGCAGTGAAGGAATTGACGAGCAGTACTTC
TRBV25-1	TRBD1	many	TRBJ2-1	CASSGQPGQGSNYNEQFF	TGTGCCAGCAGTGGTCAACCGGGACAGGGATCTAATTACAATGAGCAGTTCTTC
TRBV6-1	NA	few	TRBJ1-5	CASSEVLFQPQHF	TGTGCCAGCAGTGAAGTTTTGTTTCAGCCCCAGCATTTT
TRBV7-2	NA	many	TRBJ1-2	CASRSEDSYGYTF	TGTGCCAGCAGGTCCGAAGACAGCTATGGCTACACCTTC
TRBV2	NA	NA	TRBJ2-4	CASSGGTVAKNIQYF	TGTGCCAGCAGTGGCGGAACCGTAGCCAAAAACATTCAGTACTTC
TRBV7-9	NA	many	TRBJ2-6	CASSQTSGRSSGANVLTF	TGTGCCAGCAGCCAAACCTCGGGGCGGAGCTCTGGGGCCAACGTCCTGACTTTC
TRBV4-1	NA	many	TRBJ2-3	CASSQDRASTDTQYF	TGCGCCAGCAGCCAAGATCGGGCTAGCACAGATACGCAGTATTTT
TRBV19	NA	many	TRBJ1-1	CASSGGPTQNTEAFF	TGTGCCAGTAGTGGGGGCCCTACACAGAACACTGAAGCTTTCTTT
TRBV28	NA	few	TRBJ2-7	CAGSKRGSSYEQYF	TGTGCCGGGTCGAAAAGGGGGTCGAGCTACGAGCAGTACTTC
TRBV27	NA	few	TRBJ2-1	CASSRQDGSYNEQFF	TGTGCCAGCAGTAGACAGGATGGGTCCTACAATGAGCAGTTCTTC
TRBV7-9	TRBD1	NA	TRBJ2-1	CASSLRPGGQSRDEQFF	TGTGCCAGCAGCTTACGACCTGGGGGACAGTCAAGGGATGAGCAGTTCTTC
TRBV15	TRBD1	NA	TRBJ1-5	CATSRDRGPDQPQHF	TGTGCCACCAGCAGAGACAGGGGGCCGGATCAGCCCCAGCATTTT